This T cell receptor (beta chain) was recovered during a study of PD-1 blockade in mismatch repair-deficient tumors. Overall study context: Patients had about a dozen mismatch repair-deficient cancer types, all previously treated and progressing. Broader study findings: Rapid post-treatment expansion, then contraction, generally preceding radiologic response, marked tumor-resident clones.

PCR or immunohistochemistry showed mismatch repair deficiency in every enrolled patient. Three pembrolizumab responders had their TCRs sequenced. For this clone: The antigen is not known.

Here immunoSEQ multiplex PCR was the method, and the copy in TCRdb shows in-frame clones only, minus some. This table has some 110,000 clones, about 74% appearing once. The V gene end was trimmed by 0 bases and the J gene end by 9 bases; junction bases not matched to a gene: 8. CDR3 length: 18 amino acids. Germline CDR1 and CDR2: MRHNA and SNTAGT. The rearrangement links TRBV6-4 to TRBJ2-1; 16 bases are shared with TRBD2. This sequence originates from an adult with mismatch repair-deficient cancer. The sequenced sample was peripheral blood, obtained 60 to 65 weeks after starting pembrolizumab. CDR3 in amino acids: CASSDSKGLAGGKIEQFF. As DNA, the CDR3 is TGTGCCAGCAGTGACTCGAAGGGACTAGCGGGAGGGAAAATTGAGCAGTTCTTC.